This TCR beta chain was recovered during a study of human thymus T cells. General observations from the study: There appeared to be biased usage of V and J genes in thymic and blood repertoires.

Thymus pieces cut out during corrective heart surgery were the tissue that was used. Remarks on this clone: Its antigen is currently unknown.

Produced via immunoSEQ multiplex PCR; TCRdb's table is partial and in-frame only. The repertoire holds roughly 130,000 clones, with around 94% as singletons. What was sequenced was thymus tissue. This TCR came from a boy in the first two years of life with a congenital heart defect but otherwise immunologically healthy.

The CDR3 protein is CATRPSGGREHEQYF. In DNA form, the CDR3 reads TGTGCTACAAGACCTAGCGGGGGGAGGGAGCACGAGCAGTACTTC. The chain combines TRBV28 with TRBJ2-7, with 11 bases identical to TRBD2. CDR3 size: 15 residues. Germline values: CDR1 MDHEN, CDR2 SYDVKM.